Presented here are 11 T cell receptor beta chains from one specimen sequenced in a study of identifying expanded T cells in peripheral blood. This table comes from immunoSEQ multiplex PCR, and its TCRdb copy is limited to in-frame clones, with some not included. In the table there are 100,000 to 150,000 clones, approximately 84% of which are singletons. The sequenced sample was blood. These receptors were obtained from a person aged 18 to 75 in good health.

The chain joins TRBV7-8 to TRBJ2-5; D unclear. This CDR3 comprises 13 residues. From germline, CDR1 is SGHVS and CDR2 FQNEAQ. The ends were cut back, 5 bases at V and 2 bases at J, with 9 bases in the middle. This CDR3 is CASSPPIQETQYF. CDR3 coding DNA: TGTGCCAGCAGCCCCCCGATTCAAGAGACCCAGTACTTC.

J is TRBJ1-4 and V is TRBV18, with D uncertain. CDR3 length: 16 amino acids. Germline V CDR1 and CDR2: KGHSH, LQKENI. The V end was cut by 1 base, the J end by 2 bases, with 11 bases between. Here the CDR3 reads CASSPRGARTNEKLFF. The CDR3 DNA sequence: TGTGCCAGCTCACCACGGGGAGCAAGGACTAATGAAAAACTGTTTTTT.

The chain links TRBV4-1 to TRBJ2-7, with 8 bases matching TRBD2. The CDR3 runs 16 residues. Trimming cost V 4 bases and J 2 bases; bases outside gene matches: 10. Germline V gene lookup returns CDR1 MGHRA and CDR2 YSYEKL. CDR3 sequence (DNA): TGCGCCAGCAGCCTCGGCTCGGGGGGGCCCCCCTACGAGCAGTACTTC. Translation: CASSLGSGGPPYEQYF.

This chain joins TRBV2 and TRBJ2-5, with 7 bases that match TRBD1. The DNA end favors TRBJ2-7, so the J call may be wrong. Germline lookup yields CDR1 SNHLY and CDR2 FYNNEI. The CDR3 spans 16 residues. The CDR3 DNA reads as TGTGCCAGCAGTGAAAACGAAGGGACAGTATCTTACGAGCAGTACTTC. Translating gives CASSENEGTVSYEQYF.

CDR3 sequence: CAWSNFLSGNTIYF. The CDR3 bases are TGTGCCTGGAGTAATTTCCTCTCTGGAAACACCATATATTTT. The chain recombines TRBV30 with TRBJ1-3; D unclear. The CDR3 has 14 amino acids. Trimming took 2 bases from V and 0 from J, leaving 8 bases between them. The germline V gene encodes CDR1 GTSNPN and CDR2 SVGIG (reference sequence).

The CDR3 nucleotides are TGTGCCTGGAGTGTCTTGCGCTACGAGCAGTACTTC. Protein product: CAWSVLRYEQYF. The genes are TRBV30 and TRBJ2-7; D remains unclear. The germline V and J ends were trimmed by 0 bases and 3 bases, with 6 bases remaining between them. Germline lookup yields CDR1 GTSNPN and CDR2 SVGIG (reference sequence). CDR3 length equals 12 residues.

The table lists this clone with a count of one. The CDR3 spells CSVYRVDYGYTF. In nucleotides, the CDR3 is TGCAGCGTTTACAGGGTCGACTATGGCTACACCTTC. The chain recombines TRBV29-1 with TRBJ1-2; D is perhaps TRBD1 (6 bases). The germline V gene encodes CDR1 SQVTM and CDR2 ANQGSEA. The CDR3 contains 12 residues. Deletions cut 5 bases from V and 3 bases from J, with 10 bases between.

The chain joins TRBV5-1 to TRBJ2-7; D may be TRBD1 (5 bases). Germline V gene lookup returns CDR1 SGHRS and CDR2 YFSETQ. This CDR3 spans 14 amino acids. V was clipped by 2 bases and J by 2 bases, with 11 bases between them. The CDR3 DNA follows: TGCGCCAGCAGCTTCGACAGTTCGGCCTACGAGCAGTACTTC. Translated, it gives CASSFDSSAYEQYF.

The chain has TRBV11-2 and TRBJ2-7; possible D gene TRBD1, 5 bases. The CDR3 has 14 residues. Trimming pared 0 bases from V and 4 bases from J, leaving 10 bases between. Germline CDR1 SGHAT, CDR2 FQNNGV. CDR3 bases: TGTGCCAGCAGCTTAGAGGAGACAGTTTACGAGCAGTACTTC. Translation: CASSLEETVYEQYF.

The gene calls are TRBV30 and TRBJ1-4; the D gene is possibly TRBD1 (6 bases). The CDR3 extends over 13 amino acids. The germline CDR1 and CDR2 sequences are GTSNPN and SVGIG (reference sequence). V was trimmed by 4 bases and J by 5 bases, leaving 11 bases between them. The CDR3 here is CAWNDRRNEKLFF. Here the CDR3 DNA reads TGTGCCTGGAACGACAGGAGGAATGAAAAACTGTTTTTT.

This sequence joins TRBV11-3 and TRBJ2-7; D tentatively reads TRBD1 or TRBD2 (5 bases each). Per the germline V gene, CDR1 is SGHNT and CDR2 is YENEEA. V dropped 1 base and J dropped 7 bases, with 11 bases sitting between them. CDR3 size: 13 residues. Here the CDR3 reads CASSLVGPREQYF. CDR3 DNA sequence: TGTGCCAGCAGCTTAGTGGGACCCAGGGAGCAGTACTTC.